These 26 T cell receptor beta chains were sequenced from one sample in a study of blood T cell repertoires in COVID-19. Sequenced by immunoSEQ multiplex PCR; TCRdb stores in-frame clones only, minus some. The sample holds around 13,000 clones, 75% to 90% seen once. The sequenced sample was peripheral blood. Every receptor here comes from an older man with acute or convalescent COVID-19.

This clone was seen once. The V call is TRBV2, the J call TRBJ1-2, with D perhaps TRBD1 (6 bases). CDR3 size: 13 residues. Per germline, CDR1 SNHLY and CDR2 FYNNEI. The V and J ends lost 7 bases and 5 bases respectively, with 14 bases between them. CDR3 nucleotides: TGTGCCAGCATTTGGGACATAGGGTATGGCTACACCTTC. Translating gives CASIWDIGYGYTF.

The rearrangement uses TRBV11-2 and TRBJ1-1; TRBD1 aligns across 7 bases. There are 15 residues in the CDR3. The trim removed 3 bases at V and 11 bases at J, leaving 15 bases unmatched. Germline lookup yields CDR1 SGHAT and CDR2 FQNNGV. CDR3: CASSLLRRQGEKAFF. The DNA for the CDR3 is TGTGCCAGCAGCTTGTTGAGAAGACAGGGAGAGAAGGCTTTCTTT.

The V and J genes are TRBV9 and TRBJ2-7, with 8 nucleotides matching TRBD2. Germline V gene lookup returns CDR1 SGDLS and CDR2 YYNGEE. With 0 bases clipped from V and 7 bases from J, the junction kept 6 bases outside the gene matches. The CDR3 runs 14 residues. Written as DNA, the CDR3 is TGTGCCAGCAGCGTAGGTGGGACTAGGGGGGAGCAGTACTTC. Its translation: CASSVGGTRGEQYF.

This CDR3 is CASEGRNEQYF. The CDR3 DNA sequence: TGTGCCAGCGAAGGGAGGAACGAGCAGTACTTC. The chain couples TRBV2 to TRBJ2-7; D is possibly TRBD2 (6 bases). Trimming removed 8 bases at V and 5 bases at J, with 10 bases between. The germline gives CDR1 SNHLY, CDR2 FYNNEI. CDR3 length equals 11 residues. The full variable domain, in which reference TRBV2 and TRBJ2-7 provide the parts outside the CDR3, is EPEVTQTPSHQVTQMGQEVILRCVPISNHLYFYWYRQILGQKVEFLVSFYNNEISEKSEIFDDQFSVERPDGSNFTLKIRSTKLEDSAMYFCASEGRNEQYFGPGTRLTVT.

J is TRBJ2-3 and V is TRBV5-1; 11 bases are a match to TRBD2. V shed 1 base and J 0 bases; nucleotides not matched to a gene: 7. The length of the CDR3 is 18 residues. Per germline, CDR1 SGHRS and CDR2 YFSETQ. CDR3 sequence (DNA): TGCGCCAGCAGCTTGAGTCCTAGCGGGGGGTCTAGCACAGATACGCAGTATTTT. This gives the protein CASSLSPSGGSSTDTQYF.

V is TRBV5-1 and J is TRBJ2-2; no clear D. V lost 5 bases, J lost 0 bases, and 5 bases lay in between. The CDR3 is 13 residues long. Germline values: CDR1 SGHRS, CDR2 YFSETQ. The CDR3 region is CASSVTNTGELFF. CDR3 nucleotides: TGCGCCAGCAGTGTCACGAACACCGGGGAGCTGTTTTTT.

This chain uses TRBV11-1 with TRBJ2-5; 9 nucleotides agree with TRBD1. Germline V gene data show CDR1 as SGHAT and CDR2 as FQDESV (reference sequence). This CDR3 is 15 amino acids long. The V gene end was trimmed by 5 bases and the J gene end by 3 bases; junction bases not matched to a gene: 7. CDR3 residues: CASSAGQGVKETQYF. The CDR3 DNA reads TGTGCCAGCAGCGCGGGACAGGGAGTTAAAGAGACCCAGTACTTC. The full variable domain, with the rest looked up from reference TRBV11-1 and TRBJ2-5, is EAEVAQSPRYKITEKSQAVAFWCDPISGHATLYWYRQILGQGPELLVQFQDESVVDDSQLPKDRFSAERLKGVDSTLKIQPAELGDSAMYLCASSAGQGVKETQYFGPGTRLLVL.

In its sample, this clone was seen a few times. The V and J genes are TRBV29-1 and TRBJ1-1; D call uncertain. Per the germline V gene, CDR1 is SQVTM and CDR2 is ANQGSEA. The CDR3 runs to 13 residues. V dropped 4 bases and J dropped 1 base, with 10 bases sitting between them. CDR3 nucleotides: TGCAGCGTTGCCCCACAGCCGAACACTGAAGCTTTCTTT. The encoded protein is CSVAPQPNTEAFF.

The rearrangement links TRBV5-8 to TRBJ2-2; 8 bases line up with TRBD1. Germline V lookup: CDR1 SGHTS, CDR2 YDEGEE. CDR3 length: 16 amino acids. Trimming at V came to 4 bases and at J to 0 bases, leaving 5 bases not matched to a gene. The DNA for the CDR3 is TGTGCCAGCAGCCACGGACAGGGAACGAACACCGGGGAGCTGTTTTTT. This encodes CASSHGQGTNTGELFF. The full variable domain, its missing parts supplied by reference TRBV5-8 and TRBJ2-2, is EAGVTQSPTHLIKTRGQQATLRCSPISGHTSVYWYQQALGLGLQFLLWYDEGEERNRGNFPPRFSGRQFPNYSSELNVNALELEDSALYLCASSHGQGTNTGELFFGEGSRLTVL.

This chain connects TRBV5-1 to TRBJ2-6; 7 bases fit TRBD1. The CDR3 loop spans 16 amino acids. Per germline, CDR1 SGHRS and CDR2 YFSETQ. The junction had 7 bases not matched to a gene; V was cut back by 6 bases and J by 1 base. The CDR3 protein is CASTDREGSGANVLTF. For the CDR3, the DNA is TGCGCCAGCACCGACAGGGAAGGATCTGGGGCCAACGTCCTGACTTTC.

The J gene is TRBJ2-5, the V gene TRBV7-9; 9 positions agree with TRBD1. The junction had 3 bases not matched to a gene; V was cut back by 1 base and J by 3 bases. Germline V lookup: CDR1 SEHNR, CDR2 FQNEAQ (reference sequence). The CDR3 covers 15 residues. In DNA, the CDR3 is TGTGCCAGCAGCTTAGGGGGGACAGGGAAAGAGACCCAGTACTTC. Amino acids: CASSLGGTGKETQYF.

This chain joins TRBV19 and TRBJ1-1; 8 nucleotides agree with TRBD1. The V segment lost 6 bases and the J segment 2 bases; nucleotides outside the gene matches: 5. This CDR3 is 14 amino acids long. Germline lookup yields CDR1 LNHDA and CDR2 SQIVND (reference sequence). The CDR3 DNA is TGTGCCAGTAGCATGGACAGGGATAACACTGAAGCTTTCTTT. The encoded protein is CASSMDRDNTEAFF.

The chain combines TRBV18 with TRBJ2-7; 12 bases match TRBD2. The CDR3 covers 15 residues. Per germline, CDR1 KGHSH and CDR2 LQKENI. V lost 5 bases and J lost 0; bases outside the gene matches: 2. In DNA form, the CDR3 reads TGTGCCAGCTCATTACTAGCGGGAGGCTCCTACGAGCAGTACTTC. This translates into CASSLLAGGSYEQYF.

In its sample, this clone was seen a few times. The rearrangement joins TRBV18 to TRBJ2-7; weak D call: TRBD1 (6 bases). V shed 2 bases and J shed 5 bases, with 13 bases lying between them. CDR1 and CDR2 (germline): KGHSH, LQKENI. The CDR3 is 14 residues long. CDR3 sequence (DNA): TGTGCCAGCTCACCAGCCAACAGGGCTAACGAGCAGTACTTC. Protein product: CASSPANRANEQYF.

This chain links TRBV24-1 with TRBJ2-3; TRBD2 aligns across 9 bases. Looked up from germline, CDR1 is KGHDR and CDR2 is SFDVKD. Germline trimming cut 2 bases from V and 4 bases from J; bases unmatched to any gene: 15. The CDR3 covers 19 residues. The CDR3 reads CATSDSLWGSGRNPDTQYF. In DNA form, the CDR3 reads TGTGCCACCAGTGATTCCCTCTGGGGAAGCGGGAGGAATCCAGATACGCAGTATTTT.

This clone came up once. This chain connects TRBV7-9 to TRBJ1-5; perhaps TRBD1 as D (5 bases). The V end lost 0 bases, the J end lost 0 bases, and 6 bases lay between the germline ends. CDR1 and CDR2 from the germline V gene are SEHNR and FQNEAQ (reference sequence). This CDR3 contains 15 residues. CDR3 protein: CASSLAGDSNQPQHF. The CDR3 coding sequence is TGTGCCAGCAGCTTAGCAGGGGATAGCAATCAGCCCCAGCATTTT.

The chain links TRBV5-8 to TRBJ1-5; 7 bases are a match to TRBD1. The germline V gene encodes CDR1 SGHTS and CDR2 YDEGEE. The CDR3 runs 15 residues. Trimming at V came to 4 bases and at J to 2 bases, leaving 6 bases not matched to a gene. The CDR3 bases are TGTGCCAGCAGCAACCGGGACAGCCGCAATCAGCCCCAGCATTTT. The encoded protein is CASSNRDSRNQPQHF.

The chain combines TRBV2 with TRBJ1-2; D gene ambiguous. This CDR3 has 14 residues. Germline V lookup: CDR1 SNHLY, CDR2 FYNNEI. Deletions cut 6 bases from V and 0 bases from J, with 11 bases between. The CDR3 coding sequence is TGTGCCAGCAGCACTAGGGCCGCTAACTATGGCTACACCTTC. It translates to CASSTRAANYGYTF. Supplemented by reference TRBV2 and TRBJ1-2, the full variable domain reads EPEVTQTPSHQVTQMGQEVILRCVPISNHLYFYWYRQILGQKVEFLVSFYNNEISEKSEIFDDQFSVERPDGSNFTLKIRSTKLEDSAMYFCASSTRAANYGYTFGSGTRLTVV.

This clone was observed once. The CDR3 DNA follows: TGTGCCAGCAGCTTAACAGACAGCGACCACTACGAGCAGTACTTC. This codes for CASSLTDSDHYEQYF. The chain combines TRBV7-6 with TRBJ2-7; maybe TRBD1 (5 bases). V was pared by 2 bases and J by 3 bases, with 14 bases between. Germline V gene sequence: CDR1 SGHVS, CDR2 FNYEAQ. There are 15 residues in the CDR3.

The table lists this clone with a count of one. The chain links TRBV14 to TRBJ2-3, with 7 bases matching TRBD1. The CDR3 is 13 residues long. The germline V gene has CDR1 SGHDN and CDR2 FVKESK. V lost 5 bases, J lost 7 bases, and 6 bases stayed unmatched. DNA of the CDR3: TGTGCCAGCAGCGGCCGGGACAGCCATACGCAGTATTTT. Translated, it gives CASSGRDSHTQYF. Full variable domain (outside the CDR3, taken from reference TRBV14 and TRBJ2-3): EAGVTQFPSHSVIEKGQTVTLRCDPISGHDNLYWYRRVMGKEIKFLLHFVKESKQDESGMPNNRFLAERTGGTYSTLKVQPAELEDSGVYFCASSGRDSHTQYFGPGTRLTVL.

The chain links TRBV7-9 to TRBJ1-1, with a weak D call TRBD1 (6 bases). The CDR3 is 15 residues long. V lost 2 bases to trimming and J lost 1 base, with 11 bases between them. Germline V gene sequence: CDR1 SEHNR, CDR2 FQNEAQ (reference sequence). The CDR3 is CASSLSGGANTEAFF. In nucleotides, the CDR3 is TGTGCCAGCAGCTTATCCGGGGGGGCGAACACTGAAGCTTTCTTT. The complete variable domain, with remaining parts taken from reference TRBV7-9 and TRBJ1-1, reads DTGVSQNPRHKITKRGQNVTFRCDPISEHNRLYWYRQTLGQGPEFLTYFQNEAQLEKSRLLSDRFSAERPKGSFSTLEIQRTEQGDSAMYLCASSLSGGANTEAFFGQGTRLTVV.

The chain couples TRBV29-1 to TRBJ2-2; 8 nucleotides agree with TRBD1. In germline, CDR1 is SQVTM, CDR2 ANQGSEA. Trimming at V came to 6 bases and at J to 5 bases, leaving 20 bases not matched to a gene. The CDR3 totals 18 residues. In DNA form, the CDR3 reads TGCAGCGTCTACGGACAGGGCCGGAAGGGAGATTGGACCGGGGAGCTGTTTTTT. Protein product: CSVYGQGRKGDWTGELFF.

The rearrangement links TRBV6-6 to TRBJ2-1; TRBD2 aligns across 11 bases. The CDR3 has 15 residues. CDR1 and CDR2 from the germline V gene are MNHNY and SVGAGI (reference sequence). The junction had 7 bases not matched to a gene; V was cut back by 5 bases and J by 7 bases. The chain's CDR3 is CASSNLAGGQNEQFF. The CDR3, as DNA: TGTGCCAGCAGTAACCTAGCGGGAGGCCAAAATGAGCAGTTCTTC.

In nucleotides, the CDR3 is TGTGCCAGCAGTAGACTCAGGGGGCTTGGAAACACCATATATTTT. It translates to CASSRLRGLGNTIYF. This sequence joins TRBV6-5 and TRBJ1-3; TRBD1 aligns across 8 bases. Per germline, CDR1 MNHEY and CDR2 SVGAGI. This CDR3 has 15 amino acids. The V and J ends lost 5 bases and 3 bases, in that order; junction bases with no gene match: 6.

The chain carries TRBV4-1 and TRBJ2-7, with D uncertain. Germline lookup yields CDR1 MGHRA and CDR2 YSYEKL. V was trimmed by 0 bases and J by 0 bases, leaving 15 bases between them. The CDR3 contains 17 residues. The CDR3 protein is CASSQDPPPLYSYEQYF. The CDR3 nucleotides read TGCGCCAGCAGCCAAGATCCCCCCCCCTTGTACTCCTACGAGCAGTACTTC.

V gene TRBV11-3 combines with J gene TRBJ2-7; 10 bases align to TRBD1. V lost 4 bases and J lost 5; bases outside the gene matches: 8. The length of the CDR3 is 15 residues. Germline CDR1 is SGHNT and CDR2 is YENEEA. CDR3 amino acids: CASSYRDRGQNEQYF. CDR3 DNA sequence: TGTGCCAGCAGCTACAGGGACAGGGGCCAGAACGAGCAGTACTTC. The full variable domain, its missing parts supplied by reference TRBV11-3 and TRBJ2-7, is EAGVVQSPRYKIIEKKQPVAFWCNPISGHNTLYWYLQNLGQGPELLIRYENEEAVDDSQLPKDRFSAERLKGVDSTLKIQPAELGDSAVYLCASSYRDRGQNEQYFGPGTRLTVT.